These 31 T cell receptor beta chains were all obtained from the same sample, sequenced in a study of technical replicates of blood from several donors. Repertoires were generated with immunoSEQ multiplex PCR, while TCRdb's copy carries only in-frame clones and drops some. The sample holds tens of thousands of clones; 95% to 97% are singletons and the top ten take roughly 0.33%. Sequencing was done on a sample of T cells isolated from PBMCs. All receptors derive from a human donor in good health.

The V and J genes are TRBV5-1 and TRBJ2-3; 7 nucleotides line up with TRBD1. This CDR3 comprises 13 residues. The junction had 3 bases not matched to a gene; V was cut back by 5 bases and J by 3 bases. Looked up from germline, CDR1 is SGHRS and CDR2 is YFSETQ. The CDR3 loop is CASSKGATDTQYF. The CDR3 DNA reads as TGCGCCAGCAGTAAGGGGGCAACAGATACGCAGTATTTT.

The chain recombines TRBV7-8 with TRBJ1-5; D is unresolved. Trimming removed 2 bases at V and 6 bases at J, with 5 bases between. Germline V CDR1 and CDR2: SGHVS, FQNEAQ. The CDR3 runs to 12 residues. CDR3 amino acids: CASSLILQPQHF. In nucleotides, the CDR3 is TGTGCCAGCAGCTTAATCCTTCAGCCCCAGCATTTT.

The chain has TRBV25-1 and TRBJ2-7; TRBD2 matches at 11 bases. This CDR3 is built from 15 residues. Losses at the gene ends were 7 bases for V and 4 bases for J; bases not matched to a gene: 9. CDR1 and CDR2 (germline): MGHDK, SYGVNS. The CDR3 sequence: CASNHLGTSGYEQYF. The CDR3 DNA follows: TGTGCCAGCAATCATCTCGGGACTAGCGGATACGAGCAGTACTTC.

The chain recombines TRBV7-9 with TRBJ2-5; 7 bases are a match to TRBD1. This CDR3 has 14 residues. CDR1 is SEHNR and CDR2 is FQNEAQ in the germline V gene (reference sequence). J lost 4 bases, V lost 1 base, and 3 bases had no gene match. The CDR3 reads CASSLGWTGETQYF. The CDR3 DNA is TGTGCCAGCAGCTTAGGTTGGACAGGAGAGACCCAGTACTTC.

The CDR3 coding sequence is TGTGCCAGCAGTAGCGTAGCGGGGGCCTACAATGAGCAGTTCTTC. It yields the protein CASSSVAGAYNEQFF. This chain joins TRBV7-3 and TRBJ2-1; 9 bases match TRBD2. The germline V gene has CDR1 SGHTA and CDR2 FQGTGA. This CDR3 spans 15 amino acids. Trimming took 6 bases from V and 2 from J; bases not matched to a gene: 5.

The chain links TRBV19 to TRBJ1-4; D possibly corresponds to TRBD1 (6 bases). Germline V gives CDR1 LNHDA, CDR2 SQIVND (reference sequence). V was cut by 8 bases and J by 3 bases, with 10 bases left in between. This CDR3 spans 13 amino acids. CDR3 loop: CASSQGPNEKLFF. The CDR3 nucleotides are TGTGCCAGTTCACAGGGTCCTAATGAAAAACTGTTTTTT.

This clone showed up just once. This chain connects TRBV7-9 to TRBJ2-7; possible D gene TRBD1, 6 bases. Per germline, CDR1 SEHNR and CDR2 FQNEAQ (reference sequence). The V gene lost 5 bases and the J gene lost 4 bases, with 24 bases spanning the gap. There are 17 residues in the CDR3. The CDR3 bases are TGTGCCAGCAGCGGAGCCGGGACATATACTTTACATTACGAGCAGTACTTC. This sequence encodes CASSGAGTYTLHYEQYF.

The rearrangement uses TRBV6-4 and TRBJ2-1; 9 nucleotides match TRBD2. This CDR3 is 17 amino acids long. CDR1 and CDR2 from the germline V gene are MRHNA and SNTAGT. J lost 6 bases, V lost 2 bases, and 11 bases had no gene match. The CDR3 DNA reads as TGTGCCAGCAGTGACCCATATAGCGGGAGAGTGCGCAATGAGCAGTTCTTC. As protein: CASSDPYSGRVRNEQFF.

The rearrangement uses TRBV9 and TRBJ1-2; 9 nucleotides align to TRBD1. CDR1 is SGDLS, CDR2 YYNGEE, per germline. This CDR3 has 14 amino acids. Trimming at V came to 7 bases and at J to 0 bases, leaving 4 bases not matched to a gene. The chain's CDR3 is CASGTGFPNYGYTF. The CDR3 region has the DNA TGTGCCAGCGGGACAGGGTTCCCTAACTATGGCTACACCTTC.

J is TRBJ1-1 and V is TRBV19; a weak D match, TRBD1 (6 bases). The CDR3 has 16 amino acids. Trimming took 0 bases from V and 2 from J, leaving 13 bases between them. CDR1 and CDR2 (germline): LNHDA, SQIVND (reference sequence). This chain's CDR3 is CASSIDRLGHNTEAFF. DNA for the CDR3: TGTGCCAGTAGTATAGATAGGTTGGGACACAACACTGAAGCTTTCTTT.

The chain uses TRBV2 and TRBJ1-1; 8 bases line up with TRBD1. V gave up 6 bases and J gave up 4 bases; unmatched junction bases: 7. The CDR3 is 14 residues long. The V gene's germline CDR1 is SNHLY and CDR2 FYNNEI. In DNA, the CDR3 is TGTGCCAGCAGGGTACAGGGGGGAGGCACTGAAGCTTTCTTT. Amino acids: CASRVQGGGTEAFF.

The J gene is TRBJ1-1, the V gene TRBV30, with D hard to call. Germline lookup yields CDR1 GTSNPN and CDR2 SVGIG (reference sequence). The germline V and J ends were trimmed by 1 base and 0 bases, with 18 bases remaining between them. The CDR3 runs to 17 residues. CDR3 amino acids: CAWSGVWEKTLNTEAFF. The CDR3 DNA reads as TGTGCCTGGAGTGGGGTGTGGGAGAAGACTTTGAACACTGAAGCTTTCTTT.

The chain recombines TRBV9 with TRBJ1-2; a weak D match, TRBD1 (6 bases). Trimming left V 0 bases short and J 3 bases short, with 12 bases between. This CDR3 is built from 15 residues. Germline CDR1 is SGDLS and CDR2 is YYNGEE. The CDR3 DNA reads TGTGCCAGCAGCGTAGTCATAGGGGGTCACTATGGCTACACCTTC. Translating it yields CASSVVIGGHYGYTF.

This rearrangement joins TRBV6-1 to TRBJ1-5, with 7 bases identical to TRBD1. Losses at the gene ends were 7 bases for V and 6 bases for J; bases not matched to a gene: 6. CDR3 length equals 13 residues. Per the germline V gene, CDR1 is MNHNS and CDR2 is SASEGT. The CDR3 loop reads CASTGTVVQPQHF. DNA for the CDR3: TGTGCCAGCACCGGGACAGTGGTTCAGCCCCAGCATTTT.

CDR3 in DNA: TGTGCCAGCAGAAGACAGGGGATCAATCAGCCCCAGCATTTT. Amino acids: CASRRQGINQPQHF. The chain carries TRBV6-5 and TRBJ1-5; TRBD1 matches 8 bases. With 6 bases clipped from V and 3 bases from J, the junction kept 4 bases outside the gene matches. The CDR3 is made up of 14 amino acids. Per the germline V gene, CDR1 is MNHEY and CDR2 is SVGAGI.

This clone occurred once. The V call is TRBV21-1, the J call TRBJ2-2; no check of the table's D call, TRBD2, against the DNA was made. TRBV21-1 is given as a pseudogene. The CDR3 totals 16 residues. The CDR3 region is CASSKSLRGGTGELFF. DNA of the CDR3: TGTGCCAGCAGCAAAAGCTTGCGAGGCGGCACCGGGGAGCTGTTTTTT.

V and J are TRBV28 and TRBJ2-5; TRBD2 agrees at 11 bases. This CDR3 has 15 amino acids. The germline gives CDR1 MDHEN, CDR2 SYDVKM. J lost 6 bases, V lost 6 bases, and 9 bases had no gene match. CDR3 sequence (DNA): TGTGCCAGCAGCCAACTAGCGGGAGAGGATAAGACCCAGTACTTC. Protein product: CASSQLAGEDKTQYF.

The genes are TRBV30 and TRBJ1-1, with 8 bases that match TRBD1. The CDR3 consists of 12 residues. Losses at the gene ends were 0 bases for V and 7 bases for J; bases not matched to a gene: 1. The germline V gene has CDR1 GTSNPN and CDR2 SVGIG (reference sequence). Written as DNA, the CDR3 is TGTGCCTGGAGTGTACAGGGGGATGAAGCTTTCTTT. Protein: CAWSVQGDEAFF. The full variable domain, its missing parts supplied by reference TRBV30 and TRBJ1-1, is SQTIHQWPATLVQPVGSPLSLECTVEGTSNPNLYWYRQAAGRGLQLLFYSVGIGQISSEVPQNLSASRPQDRQFILSSKKLLLSDSGFYLCAWSVQGDEAFFGQGTRLTVV.

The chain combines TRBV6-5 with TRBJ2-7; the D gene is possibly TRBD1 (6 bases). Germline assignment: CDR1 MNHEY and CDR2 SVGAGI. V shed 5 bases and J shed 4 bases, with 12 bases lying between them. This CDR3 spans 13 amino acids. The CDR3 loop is CASSPTTGYEQYF. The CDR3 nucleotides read TGTGCCAGCAGTCCCACCACAGGGTACGAGCAGTACTTC.

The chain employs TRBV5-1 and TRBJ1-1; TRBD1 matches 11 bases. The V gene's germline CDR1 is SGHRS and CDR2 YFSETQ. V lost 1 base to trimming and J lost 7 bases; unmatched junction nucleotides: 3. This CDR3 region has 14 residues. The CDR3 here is CASSLLGQGDEAFF. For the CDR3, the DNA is TGCGCCAGCAGCTTGTTGGGACAGGGGGATGAAGCTTTCTTT.

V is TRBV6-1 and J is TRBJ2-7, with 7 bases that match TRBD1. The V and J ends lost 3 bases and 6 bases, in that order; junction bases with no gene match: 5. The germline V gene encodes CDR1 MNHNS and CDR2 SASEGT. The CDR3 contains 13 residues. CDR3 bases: TGTGCCAGCAGTGACCTACAGGGGTTCGAGCAGTACTTC. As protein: CASSDLQGFEQYF.

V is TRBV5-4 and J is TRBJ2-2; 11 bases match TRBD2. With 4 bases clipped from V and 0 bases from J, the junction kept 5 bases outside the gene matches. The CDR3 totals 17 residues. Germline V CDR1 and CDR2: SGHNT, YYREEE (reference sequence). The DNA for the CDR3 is TGTGCCAGCAGCGCTCGACTAGCGGGGCCGAACACCGGGGAGCTGTTTTTT. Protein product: CASSARLAGPNTGELFF.

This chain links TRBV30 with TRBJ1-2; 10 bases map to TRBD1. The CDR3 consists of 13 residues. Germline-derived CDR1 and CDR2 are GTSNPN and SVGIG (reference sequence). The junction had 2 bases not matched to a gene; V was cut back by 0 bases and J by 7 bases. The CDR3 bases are TGTGCCTGGAGTGTTGACAGGGGGCTTGGCTACACCTTC. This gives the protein CAWSVDRGLGYTF.

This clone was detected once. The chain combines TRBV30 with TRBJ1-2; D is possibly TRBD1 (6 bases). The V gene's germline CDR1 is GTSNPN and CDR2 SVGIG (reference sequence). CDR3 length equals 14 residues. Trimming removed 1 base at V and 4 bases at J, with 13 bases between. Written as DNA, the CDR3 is TGTGCCTGGAGTGATTACAGGGAGCTCTATGGCTACACCTTC. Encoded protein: CAWSDYRELYGYTF.

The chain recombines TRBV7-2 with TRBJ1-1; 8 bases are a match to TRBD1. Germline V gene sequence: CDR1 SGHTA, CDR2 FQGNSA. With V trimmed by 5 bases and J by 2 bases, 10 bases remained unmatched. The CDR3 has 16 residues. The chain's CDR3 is CASSPGGGKGNTEAFF. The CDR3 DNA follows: TGTGCCAGCAGCCCAGGGGGCGGGAAAGGAAACACTGAAGCTTTCTTT.

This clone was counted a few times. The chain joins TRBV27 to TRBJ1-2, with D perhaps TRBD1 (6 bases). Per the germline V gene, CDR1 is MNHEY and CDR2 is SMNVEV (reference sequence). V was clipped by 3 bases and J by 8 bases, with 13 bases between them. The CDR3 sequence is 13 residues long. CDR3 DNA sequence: TGTGCCAGCAGTTTGGGGGGGCTAAGGGGCTACACCTTC. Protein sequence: CASSLGGLRGYTF.

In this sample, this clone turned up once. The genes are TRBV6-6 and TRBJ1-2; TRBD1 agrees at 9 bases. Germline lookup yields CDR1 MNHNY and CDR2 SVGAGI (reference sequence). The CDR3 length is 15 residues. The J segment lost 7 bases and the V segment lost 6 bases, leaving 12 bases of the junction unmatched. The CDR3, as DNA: TGTGCCAGCAGCGTACCCCCGGGACAGGGTTTTGGCTACACCTTC. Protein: CASSVPPGQGFGYTF.

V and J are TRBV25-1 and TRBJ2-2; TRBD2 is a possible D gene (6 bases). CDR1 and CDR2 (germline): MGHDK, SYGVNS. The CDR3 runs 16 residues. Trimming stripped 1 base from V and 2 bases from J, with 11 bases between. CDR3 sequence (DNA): TGTGCCAGCAGTGAATCTGAAGCGGGTAACACCGGGGAGCTGTTTTTT. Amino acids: CASSESEAGNTGELFF.

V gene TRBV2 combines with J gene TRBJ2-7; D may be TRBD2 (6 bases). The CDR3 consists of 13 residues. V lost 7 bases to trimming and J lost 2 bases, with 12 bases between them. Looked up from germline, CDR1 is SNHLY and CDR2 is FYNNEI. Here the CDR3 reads CASIPASAYEQYF. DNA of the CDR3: TGTGCCAGCATCCCAGCTAGCGCCTACGAGCAGTACTTC. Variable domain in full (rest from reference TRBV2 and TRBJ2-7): EPEVTQTPSHQVTQMGQEVILRCVPISNHLYFYWYRQILGQKVEFLVSFYNNEISEKSEIFDDQFSVERPDGSNFTLKIRSTKLEDSAMYFCASIPASAYEQYFGPGTRLTVT.

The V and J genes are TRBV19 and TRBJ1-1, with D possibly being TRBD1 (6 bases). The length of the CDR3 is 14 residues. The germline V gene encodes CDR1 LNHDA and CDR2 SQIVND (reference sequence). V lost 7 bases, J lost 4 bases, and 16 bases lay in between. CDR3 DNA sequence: TGTGCCAGTACCTGGGGGCTGCGGAGCACTGAAGCTTTCTTT. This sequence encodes CASTWGLRSTEAFF.

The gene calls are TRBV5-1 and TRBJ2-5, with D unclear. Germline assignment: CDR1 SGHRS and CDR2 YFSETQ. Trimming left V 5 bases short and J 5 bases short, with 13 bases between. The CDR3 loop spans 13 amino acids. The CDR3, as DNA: TGCGCCAGCAGTCAGACACATTCGGAGACCCAGTACTTC. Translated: CASSQTHSETQYF.